The subject of this entry is one T cell receptor beta chain. The table came from immunoSEQ multiplex PCR; TCRdb's copy has only in-frame clones and leaves some out. The sample holds about 120,000 clones; roughly 92% are singletons and the top ten take around 0.52%. This record belongs to a study of control samples from healthy donors and cancer patients. Germline trimming cut 5 bases from V and 3 bases from J; bases unmatched to any gene: 7. The germline gives CDR1 MNHEY, CDR2 SVGAGI. The CDR3 covers 15 residues. This rearrangement joins TRBV6-5 to TRBJ2-7, with 10 nucleotides matching TRBD2. This TCR was sampled from a man older than 75 with head and neck cancer. The sequenced sample was PBMCs. CDR3 sequence (DNA): TGTGCCAGCAGTAGGAGCGGGGGGGCCGGCTACGAGCAGTACTTC. Translation: CASSRSGGAGYEQYF.